Sequencing of this T cell receptor beta chain was carried out in a study of CD8+ T cells in alopecia areata. Study observations and caveats: Tofacitinib significantly reduced both scalp clonality and expanded CD8+ clones among the top 100. Whether baseline CD8+ expansion is linked to response remains uncertain, given a single nonresponder.

A note on this clone: Its antigen is not known.

Germline V gene sequence: CDR1 SNHLY, CDR2 FYNNEI. V lost 4 bases and J 5 bases, leaving 8 bases between the germline ends. This CDR3 spans 13 amino acids. cDNA serving as the sequencing template came from extracted, reverse transcribed RNA. The repertoire was sequenced with immunoSEQ multiplex PCR; TCRdb's copy has only in-frame clones and lacks some. The sample holds about 190,000 clones, roughly 60% seen once. The treatment is: oral pan-JAK inhibitor, 5-10 mg twice daily. V is TRBV2 and J is TRBJ1-4; no firm D call. The source of this sequence is a human donor with alopecia areata. Sequencing used CD4+ T cells sorted from blood, obtained at week 24, from a patient treated with tofacitinib. CDR3 loop: CASSGTENEKLFF. CDR3 coding DNA: TGTGCCAGCAGTGGCACAGAGAATGAAAAACTGTTTTTT.